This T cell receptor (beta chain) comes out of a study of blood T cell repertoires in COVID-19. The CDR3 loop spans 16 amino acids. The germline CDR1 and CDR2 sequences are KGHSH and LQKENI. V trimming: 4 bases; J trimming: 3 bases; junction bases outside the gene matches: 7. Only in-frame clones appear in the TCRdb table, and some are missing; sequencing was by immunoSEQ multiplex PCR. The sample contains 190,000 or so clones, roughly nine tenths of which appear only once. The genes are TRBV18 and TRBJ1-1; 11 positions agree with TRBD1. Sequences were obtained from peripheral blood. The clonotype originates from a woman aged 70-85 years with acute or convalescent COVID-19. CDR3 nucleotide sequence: TGTGCCAGCTCACGGGGGACAGGGGGATCGTACACTGAAGCTTTCTTT. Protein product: CASSRGTGGSYTEAFF.